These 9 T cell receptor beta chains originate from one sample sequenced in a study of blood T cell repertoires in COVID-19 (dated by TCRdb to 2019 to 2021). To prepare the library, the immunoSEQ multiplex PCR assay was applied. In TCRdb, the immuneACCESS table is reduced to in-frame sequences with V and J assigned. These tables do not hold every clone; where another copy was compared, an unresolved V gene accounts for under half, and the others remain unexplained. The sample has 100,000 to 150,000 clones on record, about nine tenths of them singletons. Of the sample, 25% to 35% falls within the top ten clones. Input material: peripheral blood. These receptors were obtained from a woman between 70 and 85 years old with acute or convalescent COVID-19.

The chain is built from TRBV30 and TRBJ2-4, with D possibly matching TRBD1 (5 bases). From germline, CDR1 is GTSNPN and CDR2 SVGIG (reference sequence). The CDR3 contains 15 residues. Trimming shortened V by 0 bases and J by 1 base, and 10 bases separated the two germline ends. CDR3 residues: CAWSVPGLAKNIQYF. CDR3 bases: TGTGCCTGGAGTGTACCAGGGCTGGCCAAAAACATTCAGTACTTC.

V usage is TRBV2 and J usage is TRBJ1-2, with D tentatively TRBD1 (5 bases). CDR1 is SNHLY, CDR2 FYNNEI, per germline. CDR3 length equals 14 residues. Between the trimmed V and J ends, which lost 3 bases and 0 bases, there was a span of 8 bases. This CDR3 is CASSEGGANYGYTF. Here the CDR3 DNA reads TGTGCCAGCAGTGAGGGGGGGGCTAACTATGGCTACACCTTC.

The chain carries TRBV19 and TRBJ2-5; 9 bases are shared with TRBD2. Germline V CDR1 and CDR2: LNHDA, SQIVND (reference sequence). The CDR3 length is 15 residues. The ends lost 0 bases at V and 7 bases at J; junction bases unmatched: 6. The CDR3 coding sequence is TGTGCCAGTAGTATAGAGCGGGGGGGGAGAGGGACCCAGTACTTC. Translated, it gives CASSIERGGRGTQYF.

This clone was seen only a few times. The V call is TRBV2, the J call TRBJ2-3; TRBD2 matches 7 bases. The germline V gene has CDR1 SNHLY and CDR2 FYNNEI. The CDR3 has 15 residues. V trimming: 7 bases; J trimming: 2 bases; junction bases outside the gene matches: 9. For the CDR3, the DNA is TGTGCCAGCAAAGGAGCGGGGTTAGTCACAGATACGCAGTATTTT. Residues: CASKGAGLVTDTQYF.

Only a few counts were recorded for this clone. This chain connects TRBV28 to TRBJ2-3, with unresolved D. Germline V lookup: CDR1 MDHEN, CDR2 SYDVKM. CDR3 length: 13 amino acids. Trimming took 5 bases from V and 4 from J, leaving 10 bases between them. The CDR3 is CASSPPGSDTQYF. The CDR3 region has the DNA TGTGCCAGCAGTCCCCCAGGATCAGATACGCAGTATTTT.

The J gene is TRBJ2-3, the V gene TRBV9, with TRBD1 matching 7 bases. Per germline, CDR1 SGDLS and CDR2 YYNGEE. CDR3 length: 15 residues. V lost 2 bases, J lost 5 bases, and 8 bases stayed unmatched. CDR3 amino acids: CASSVSGTVQDTQYF. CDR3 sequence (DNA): TGTGCCAGCAGCGTGTCCGGGACAGTCCAAGATACGCAGTATTTT.

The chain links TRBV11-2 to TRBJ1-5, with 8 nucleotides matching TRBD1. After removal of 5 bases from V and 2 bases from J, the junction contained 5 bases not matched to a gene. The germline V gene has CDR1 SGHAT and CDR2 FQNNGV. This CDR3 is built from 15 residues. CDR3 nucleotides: TGTGCCAGCAGCACCACGACAGGGGGCAATCAGCCCCAGCATTTT. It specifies CASSTTTGGNQPQHF. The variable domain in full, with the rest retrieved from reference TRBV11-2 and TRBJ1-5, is EAGVAQSPRYKIIEKRQSVAFWCNPISGHATLYWYQQILGQGPKLLIQFQNNGVVDDSQLPKDRFSAERLKGVDSTLKIQPAKLEDSAVYLCASSTTTGGNQPQHFGDGTRLSIL.

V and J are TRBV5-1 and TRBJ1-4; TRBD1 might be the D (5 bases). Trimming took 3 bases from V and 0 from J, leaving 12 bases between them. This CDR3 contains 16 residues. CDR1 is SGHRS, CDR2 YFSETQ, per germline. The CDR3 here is CASSSGRTPTNEKLFF. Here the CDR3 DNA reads TGCGCCAGCAGCTCAGGACGGACACCAACTAATGAAAAACTGTTTTTT.

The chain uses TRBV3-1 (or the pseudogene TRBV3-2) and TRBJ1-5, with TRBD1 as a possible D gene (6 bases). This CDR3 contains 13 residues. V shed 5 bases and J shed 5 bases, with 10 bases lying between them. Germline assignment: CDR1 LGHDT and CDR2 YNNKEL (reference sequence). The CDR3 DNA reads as TGTGCCAGCAGCAAGAGGACAGATCAGCCCCAGCATTTT. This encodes CASSKRTDQPQHF.